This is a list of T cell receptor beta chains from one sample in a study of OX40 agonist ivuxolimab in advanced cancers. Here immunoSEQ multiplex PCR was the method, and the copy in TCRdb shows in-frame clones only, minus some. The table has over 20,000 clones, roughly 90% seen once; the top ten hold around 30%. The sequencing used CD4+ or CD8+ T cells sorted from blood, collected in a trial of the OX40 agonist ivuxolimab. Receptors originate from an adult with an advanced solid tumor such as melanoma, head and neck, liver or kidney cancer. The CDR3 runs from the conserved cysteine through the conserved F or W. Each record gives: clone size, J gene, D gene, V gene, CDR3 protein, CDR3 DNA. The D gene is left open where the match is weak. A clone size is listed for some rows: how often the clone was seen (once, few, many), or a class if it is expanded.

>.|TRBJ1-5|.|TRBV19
CASSAGLYQPQHF
TGTGCCAGTAGTGCGGGACTTTATCAGCCCCAGCATTTT
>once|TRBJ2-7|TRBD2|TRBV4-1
CASSQDGLAEPYEQYF
TGCGCCAGCAGCCAAGATGGGCTAGCGGAGCCCTACGAGCAGTACTTC
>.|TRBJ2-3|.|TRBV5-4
CASSRADYSTDTQYF
TGTGCCAGCAGCCGCGCCGACTACAGCACAGATACGCAGTATTTT
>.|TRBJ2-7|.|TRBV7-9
CASSPTGGPGSYEQYF
TGTGCCAGCAGCCCTACGGGGGGCCCTGGGTCCTACGAGCAGTACTTC
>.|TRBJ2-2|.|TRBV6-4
CASSDRPWNTGELFF
TGTGCCAGCAGTGACCGTCCTTGGAACACCGGGGAGCTGTTTTTT
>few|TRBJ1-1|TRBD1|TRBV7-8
CASSLGDSRRGAFF
TGTGCCAGCAGCTTAGGGGACAGTAGGAGGGGAGCTTTCTTT
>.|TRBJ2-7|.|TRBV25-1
CASQGDSYEQYF
TGTGCCAGTCAAGGGGACTCCTACGAGCAGTACTTC
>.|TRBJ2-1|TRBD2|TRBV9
CASSAGTSGRNEQFF
TGTGCCAGCAGCGCCGGGACTAGCGGGAGGAATGAGCAGTTCTTC
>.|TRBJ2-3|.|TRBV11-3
CASSLFKRGTDTQYF
TGTGCCAGCAGCTTATTCAAGCGGGGCACAGATACGCAGTATTTT
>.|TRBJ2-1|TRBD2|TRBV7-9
CASSSSQLAGWYNEQFF
TGTGCCAGCAGCTCATCCCAACTAGCGGGCTGGTACAATGAGCAGTTCTTC
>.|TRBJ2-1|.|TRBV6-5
CASSYNDWSKNEQFF
TGTGCCAGCAGTTATAACGACTGGTCTAAGAATGAGCAGTTCTTC